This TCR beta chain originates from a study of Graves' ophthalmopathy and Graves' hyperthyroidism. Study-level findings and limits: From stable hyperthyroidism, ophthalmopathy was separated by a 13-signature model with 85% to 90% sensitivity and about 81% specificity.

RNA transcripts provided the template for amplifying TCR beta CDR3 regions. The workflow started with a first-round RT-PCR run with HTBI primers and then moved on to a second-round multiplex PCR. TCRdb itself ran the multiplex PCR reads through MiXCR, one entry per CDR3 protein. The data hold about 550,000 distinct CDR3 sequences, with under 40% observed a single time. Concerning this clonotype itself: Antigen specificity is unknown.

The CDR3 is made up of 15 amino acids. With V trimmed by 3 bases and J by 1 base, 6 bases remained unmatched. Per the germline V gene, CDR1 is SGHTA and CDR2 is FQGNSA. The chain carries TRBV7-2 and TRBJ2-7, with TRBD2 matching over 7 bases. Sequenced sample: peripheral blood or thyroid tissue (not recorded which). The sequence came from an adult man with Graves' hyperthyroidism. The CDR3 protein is CASSLRASGSYEQYF. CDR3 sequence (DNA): TGTGCCAGCAGCTTGAGGGCTAGCGGTTCCTACGAGCAGTACTTC.